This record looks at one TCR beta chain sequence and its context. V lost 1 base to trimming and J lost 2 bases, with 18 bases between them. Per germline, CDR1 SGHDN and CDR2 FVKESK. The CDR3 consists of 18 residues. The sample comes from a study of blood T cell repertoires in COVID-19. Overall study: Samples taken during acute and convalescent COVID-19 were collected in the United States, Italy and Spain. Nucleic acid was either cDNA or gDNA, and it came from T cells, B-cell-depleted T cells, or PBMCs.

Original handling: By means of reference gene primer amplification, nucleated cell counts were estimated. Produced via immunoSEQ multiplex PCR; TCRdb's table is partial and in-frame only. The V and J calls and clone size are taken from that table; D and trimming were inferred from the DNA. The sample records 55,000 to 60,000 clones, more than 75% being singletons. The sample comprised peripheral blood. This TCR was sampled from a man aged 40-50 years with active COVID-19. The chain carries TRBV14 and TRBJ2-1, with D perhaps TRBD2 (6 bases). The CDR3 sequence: CASSQARLVRLPYNEQFF. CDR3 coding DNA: TGTGCCAGCAGCCAAGCCCGACTAGTCAGACTCCCCTACAATGAGCAGTTCTTC.